Only a few counts were recorded for the clone carrying this TCR beta chain. V dropped 1 base and J dropped 0 bases, with 12 bases sitting between them. Germline CDR1 SEHNR, CDR2 FQNEAQ (reference sequence). The length of the CDR3 is 16 residues. In the original analysis: Reference gene primer amplification gave nucleated cell count estimates. Produced via immunoSEQ multiplex PCR; TCRdb's table is partial and in-frame only. V and J calls and clone size are as listed in that table; D and trimming were resolved from the DNA. The sample has 300,000 or so clones, around 87% seen once. This sample stems from a study of blood T cell repertoires in COVID-19. Whole-study context: There were acute and convalescent COVID-19 samples, and they came from the United States, Italy and Spain. PBMCs, B-cell-depleted T cells, or T cells provided the cDNA or gDNA that made up the material.

This TCR derives from a man between 50 and 59 years old with active or convalescent COVID-19. The chain employs TRBV7-9 and TRBJ1-1; D is ambiguous. The sequencing sample was made of peripheral blood. The CDR3 nucleotides are TGTGCCAGCAGCTTAGATCCGAGGAACATGAACACTGAAGCTTTCTTT. It yields the protein CASSLDPRNMNTEAFF.